The 30 T cell receptor beta chains given below trace back to one sample, sequenced in a study of identical twins. TCRdb analysed the 5' RACE reads with MiXCR anew, one entry per CDR3 protein. This table has more than 650,000 distinct CDR3 sequences, around 6% appearing once. The material sequenced was naive T cells sorted from blood. The receptors come from a man between 18 and 35 years old in good health.

This clonotype was seen many times. The chain recombines TRBV12-3 or TRBV12-4 with TRBJ1-2; D may be TRBD1 (5 bases). The CDR3 length is 14 residues. V shed 6 bases and J shed 3 bases, with 14 bases lying between them. The CDR3 loop reads CASSVTGTYYGYTF. In DNA form, the CDR3 reads TGTGCCAGCAGCGTCACCGGGACTTACTATGGCTACACCTTC.

This chain connects TRBV12-3 or TRBV12-4 to TRBJ1-3; the match to TRBD1 covers 10 bases. CDR3 length: 17 residues. Germline trimming cut 5 bases from V and 2 bases from J; bases unmatched to any gene: 9. The CDR3 protein is CASSPGQGVVAGNTIYF. CDR3 bases: TGTGCCAGCAGTCCCGGACAGGGGGTGGTGGCTGGAAACACCATATATTTT.

At least ten counts were recorded for this clonotype. This chain uses TRBV5-6 with TRBJ1-1; a weak D match, TRBD1 (5 bases). Deletions cut 0 bases from V and 6 bases from J, with 9 bases between. Per germline, CDR1 SGHDT and CDR2 YYEEEE. CDR3 size: 13 residues. The CDR3 bases are TGTGCCAGCAGCTTGGCGGGGGTTGCTGAAGCTTTCTTT. Residues: CASSLAGVAEAFF.

This clonotype appeared a few times. This rearrangement joins TRBV7-9 to TRBJ1-1; D might be TRBD1 (6 bases). This CDR3 has 14 residues. CDR1 SEHNR and CDR2 FQNEAQ come from the germline V gene (reference sequence). Trimming removed 5 bases at V and 7 bases at J, with 17 bases between. The CDR3 region is CASSRNEYRVEAFF. CDR3 nucleotides: TGTGCCAGCAGCCGCAACGAATACAGGGTTGAAGCTTTCTTT.

This clonotype has ten or more counts. This chain connects TRBV12-3 or TRBV12-4 to TRBJ2-3; TRBD1 matches at 8 bases. CDR3 size: 14 residues. V dropped 5 bases and J dropped 4; count of bases not matched to a gene: 5. This chain's CDR3 is CASSEDRAADTQYF. The CDR3 region has the DNA TGTGCCAGCAGTGAGGACAGGGCGGCAGATACGCAGTATTTT.

This clonotype was recorded many times. The gene calls are TRBV29-1 and TRBJ2-1; TRBD2 aligns across 12 bases. Germline V CDR1 and CDR2: SQVTM, ANQGSEA. J gave up 7 bases and V 7 bases, and 23 bases lay outside the gene matches. The CDR3 length is 19 residues. CDR3 region: CSAITAPTRLAGEVNEQFF. For the CDR3, the DNA is TGCAGCGCTATAACTGCCCCCACTAGACTAGCGGGAGAAGTAAATGAGCAGTTCTTC.

Many counts were recorded for this clonotype. The V call is TRBV5-1, the J call TRBJ2-7; 9 bases line up with TRBD1. Losses at the gene ends were 0 bases for V and 3 bases for J; bases not matched to a gene: 4. This CDR3 is built from 15 residues. CDR1 and CDR2 (germline): SGHRS, YFSETQ. CDR3 sequence (DNA): TGCGCCAGCAGCTTGGGACCGGGACAGGGCTACGAGCAGTACTTC. This encodes CASSLGPGQGYEQYF.

This clonotype was counted at least ten times. This chain's CDR3 is CASRGTTNEKLFF. Written as DNA, the CDR3 is TGCGCCAGCAGGGGAACTACTAATGAAAAACTGTTTTTT. V is TRBV5-1 and J is TRBJ1-4; D not resolved. V was shortened by 5 bases and J by 2 bases, with 7 bases between the two germline ends. CDR1 is SGHRS, CDR2 YFSETQ, per germline. CDR3 size: 13 residues.

This clonotype was counted at least ten times. In nucleotides, the CDR3 is TGTGCCAGCAGTGACTCGGACACCGGGGAGCTGTTTTTT. Its translation is CASSDSDTGELFF. This chain uses TRBV6-4 with TRBJ2-2; D ambiguous. Trimming took off 0 bases at V and 3 bases at J, with 2 bases between the two ends. Germline-derived CDR1 and CDR2 are MRHNA and SNTAGT. The CDR3 sequence is 13 residues long.

The chain employs TRBV12-3 or TRBV12-4 and TRBJ1-4; tentative D call: TRBD1 (5 bases). The CDR3 has 15 amino acids. Trimming cost V 3 bases and J 3 bases, with 11 bases left between them. CDR3 nucleotides: TGTGCCAGCAGTTTGCGACAGACGTCTAATGAAAAACTGTTTTTT. Translation gives CASSLRQTSNEKLFF.

The chain is built from TRBV5-5 and TRBJ2-5; 9 bases fit TRBD1. Germline CDR1 is SGHKS and CDR2 is YYEKEE (reference sequence). CDR3 size: 17 residues. The trim removed 5 bases at V and 0 bases at J, leaving 11 bases unmatched. The CDR3 sequence is CASSFQFGQGHQETQYF. Here the CDR3 DNA reads TGTGCCAGCAGTTTTCAATTTGGACAGGGGCACCAAGAGACCCAGTACTTC.

This clonotype was picked up a small number of times. This sequence joins TRBV4-1 and TRBJ1-2; D is unresolved. CDR1 is MGHRA, CDR2 YSYEKL, per germline. V was trimmed by 1 base and J by 4 bases, leaving 16 bases between them. The CDR3 consists of 16 residues. The CDR3 loop reads CASSQGGKTLSYGYTF. The DNA of the CDR3 is TGCGCCAGCAGCCAAGGGGGAAAGACACTCTCCTATGGCTACACCTTC.

This chain links TRBV30 with TRBJ2-5, with TRBD1 matching over 9 bases. The CDR3 is 13 residues long. Germline values: CDR1 GTSNPN, CDR2 SVGIG (reference sequence). V shed 2 bases and J 4 bases; nucleotides not matched to a gene: 2. CDR3 nucleotides: TGTGCCTGGAGTCAGACAGGGGGAGAGACCCAGTACTTC. The encoded protein is CAWSQTGGETQYF.

This clonotype has ten or more counts. This chain joins TRBV12-3 or TRBV12-4 and TRBJ2-7, with D perhaps given as TRBD1 or TRBD2 (5 bases each). This CDR3 contains 15 residues. V was trimmed by 5 bases and J by 0 bases, leaving 14 bases between them. The CDR3 spells CASSIRDARSYEQYF. DNA of the CDR3: TGTGCCAGCAGTATCCGGGACGCGCGCTCCTACGAGCAGTACTTC.

This clonotype has ten or more counts. The chain links TRBV7-9 to TRBJ1-1; no reliable D call. The length of the CDR3 is 13 residues. Germline assignment: CDR1 SEHNR and CDR2 FQNEAQ (reference sequence). V was shortened by 1 base and J by 6 bases, with 9 bases between the two germline ends. The CDR3 DNA is TGTGCCAGCAGCTTAGAGGGTTTTGCTGAAGCTTTCTTT. Amino acid sequence: CASSLEGFAEAFF.

Many counts were recorded for this clonotype. J is TRBJ2-3 and V is TRBV29-1; D is possibly TRBD2 (5 bases). The CDR3 has 10 residues. Per the germline V gene, CDR1 is SQVTM and CDR2 is ANQGSEA. V was trimmed by 7 bases and J by 11 bases, leaving 13 bases between them. CDR3 protein: CSAGSLGQYF. The CDR3 coding sequence is TGCAGCGCGGGGTCTCTGGGGCAGTATTTT.

This clonotype showed up many times. The V and J genes are TRBV20-1 and TRBJ2-3; possible D gene TRBD1, 5 bases. Germline V CDR1 and CDR2: DFQATT, SNEGSKA (reference sequence). Trimming stripped 0 bases from V and 2 bases from J, with 12 bases between. There are 15 residues in the CDR3. In DNA, the CDR3 is TGCAGTGCTAGAGAGGAAGGCAGGGCCACAGATACGCAGTATTTT. Protein product: CSAREEGRATDTQYF.

Turning to this clonotype: A much larger clone is a single base away; this may be a read error. The conserved closing phenylalanine or tryptophan is absent in this CDR3, likely reflecting a read error. V and J are TRBV11-1 and TRBJ1-1; D gene ambiguous. The CDR3 is made up of 14 amino acids. V was clipped by 4 bases and J by 4 bases, with 13 bases between them. Germline-derived CDR1 and CDR2 are SGHAT and FQDESV (reference sequence). CDR3 region: CASSSPGGSTEAFC. Written as DNA, the CDR3 is TGTGCCAGCAGCTCCCCGGGAGGATCCACTGAAGCTTTCTGT.

This clonotype has a count of ten or more. The chain couples TRBV10-3 to TRBJ1-1; D is unclear. The CDR3 length is 15 residues. Per the germline V gene, CDR1 is ENHRY and CDR2 is SYGVKD. V lost 3 bases, J lost 0 bases, and 11 bases lay in between. The CDR3 DNA is TGTGCCATCAGTGACGGCAGGCTCTTGAACACTGAAGCTTTCTTT. Residues: CAISDGRLLNTEAFF.

This clonotype was detected only a few times. The chain uses TRBV4-3 and TRBJ2-3, with 8 bases fitting TRBD2. With 0 bases clipped from V and 2 bases from J, the junction kept 7 bases outside the gene matches. The germline V gene encodes CDR1 LGHNA and CDR2 YSLEER. CDR3 length: 17 residues. CDR3 in DNA: TGCGCCAGCAGCCAAGATAGGGCGGGAGGCCTCACAGATACGCAGTATTTT. This sequence encodes CASSQDRAGGLTDTQYF.

This rearrangement joins TRBV12-3 or TRBV12-4 to TRBJ1-4; D gene ambiguous. V dropped 8 bases and J dropped 4 bases, with 11 bases sitting between them. The CDR3 runs 13 residues. CDR3 sequence reads: CASGTSINEKLFF. The CDR3 DNA reads as TGTGCCAGCGGAACAAGCATTAATGAAAAACTGTTTTTT.

This clonotype was observed many times. The rearrangement uses TRBV29-1 and TRBJ2-5, with 11 bases fitting TRBD1. Germline V gene lookup returns CDR1 SQVTM and CDR2 ANQGSEA. CDR3 size: 14 residues. The V gene end was trimmed by 6 bases and the J gene end by 4 bases; junction bases not matched to a gene: 7. The chain's CDR3 is CSVPGQGVSETQYF. CDR3 nucleotides: TGCAGCGTGCCGGGACAGGGGGTTTCAGAGACCCAGTACTTC. Combining the CDR3 with reference TRBV29-1 and TRBJ2-5 gives the whole variable domain SAVISQKPSRDICQRGTSLTIQCQVDSQVTMMFWYRQQPGQSLTLIATANQGSEATYESGFVIDKFPISRPNLTFSTLTVSNMSPEDSSIYLCSVPGQGVSETQYFGPGTRLLVL.

This clonotype appeared a few times. This chain connects TRBV4-3 to TRBJ2-2; 7 bases line up with TRBD1. V dropped 2 bases and J dropped 4; count of bases not matched to a gene: 4. Germline values: CDR1 LGHNA, CDR2 YSLEER. The CDR3 length is 15 residues. CDR3 DNA: TGCGCCAGCAGCCAAATGAGGGGGCGCACCGGGGAGCTGTTTTTT. It translates to CASSQMRGRTGELFF.

This clonotype was seen at least ten times. No DNA is shown, since the ends of the CDR3 on it are uncertain; the CDR3 is the one TCRdb lists. The chain has TRBV5-6 and TRBJ2-2. Germline CDR1 reads SGHDT; CDR2 reads YYEEEE. The CDR3 is 18 residues long, ends included. Here the CDR3 reads CASSLEGSRANTGELFFF.

This clonotype was recorded at least ten times. This chain connects TRBV4-1 to TRBJ1-1; D uncertain. The CDR3 loop spans 16 amino acids. Trimming took off 3 bases at V and 1 base at J, with 15 bases between the two ends. The V gene's germline CDR1 is MGHRA and CDR2 YSYEKL. CDR3 sequence (DNA): TGCGCCAGCAGCCACGCCGGACGAGGCGCGAACACTGAAGCTTTCTTT. The encoded protein is CASSHAGRGANTEAFF.

There are a few counts of this clonotype. This rearrangement joins TRBV2 to TRBJ2-4; a possible D gene is TRBD1 (5 bases). The germline gives CDR1 SNHLY, CDR2 FYNNEI. The CDR3 contains 14 residues. V was trimmed by 2 bases and J by 3 bases, leaving 8 bases between them. Here the CDR3 DNA reads TGTGCCAGCAGTGAACAAGGGGTCAAAAACATTCAGTACTTC. It is translated as CASSEQGVKNIQYF.

The V and J genes are TRBV27 and TRBJ1-3; D not resolved. With 0 bases removed from V and 0 bases from J, the gap between germline ends came to 12 bases. Germline lookup yields CDR1 MNHEY and CDR2 SMNVEV (reference sequence). This CDR3 is 17 amino acids long. This CDR3 is CASSLSPEAHSGNTIYF. Here the CDR3 DNA reads TGTGCCAGCAGTTTATCACCCGAGGCCCACTCTGGAAACACCATATATTTT.

This clonotype showed up just a few times. The chain is built from TRBV12-3 or TRBV12-4 and TRBJ2-2; 10 bases agree with TRBD1. The ends lost 4 bases at V and 2 bases at J; junction bases unmatched: 1. This CDR3 region has 15 residues. The CDR3 sequence is CASSWDRGNTGELFF. Written as DNA, the CDR3 is TGTGCCAGCAGTTGGGACAGGGGCAACACCGGGGAGCTGTTTTTT.

V is TRBV19 and J is TRBJ2-1; 11 nucleotides agree with TRBD1. Germline-derived CDR1 and CDR2 are LNHDA and SQIVND (reference sequence). The V segment lost 4 bases and the J segment 8 bases; nucleotides outside the gene matches: 4. The CDR3 spans 14 residues. The CDR3 coding sequence is TGTGCCAGTAGTACCGGACAGGGGGCTCATGAGCAGTTCTTC. This codes for CASSTGQGAHEQFF.

The V gene is TRBV5-6, the J gene TRBJ2-5; D is uncertain. This CDR3 region has 14 residues. The ends were cut back, 4 bases at V and 3 bases at J, with 13 bases in the middle. CDR1 and CDR2 from the germline V gene are SGHDT and YYEEEE. Written as DNA, the CDR3 is TGTGCCAGCAGCGCTAAACACATAAAAGAGACCCAGTACTTC. It encodes CASSAKHIKETQYF.